This TCR beta chain was identified in a study of blood T cell repertoires in COVID-19 (dated by TCRdb to the early 2020s). Concerning the study at large: Collaborator samples came from the United States, Italy and Spain and covered acute and convalescent phases of COVID-19. The prospective study material was composed of cDNA or gDNA derived from T cells, B-cell-depleted T cells, or PBMCs. The dataset comprised deeply sampled blood TCRbeta repertoires from subjects exposed to, actively infected with, or recovered from COVID-19. The repertoires were made available in a free public database intended to serve as a resource for research on the immune response to SARS-CoV-2. Samples came from the ongoing ImmuneRACE study (first 160 participants) plus 1,254 subjects from 6 global collaborators. Nearly every sample came with metadata listing a de-identified subject ID, COVID-19 status, age in years and sex. Where available, HLA class I and class II types were taken from metadata supplied by the sample provider and were not determined by assay-based typing.

The research as a whole found: The amount of clinical and demographic metadata varied by source and participant and was provided uncurated.

Of note for this clone: The target of this receptor is not known. One end of the junction is discordant with germline, which a read error may explain.

Each collaborating institution followed its own protocols to collect whole blood in K2EDTA tubes. Collaborator samples were shipped for TCRbeta analysis as frozen whole blood, isolated PBMCs, or DNA extracted from either sample type. In the germline V gene, CDR1 corresponds to SNHLY and CDR2 to FYNNEI. Including the terminal cysteine and phenylalanine, the CDR3 comprises 12 residues. Here the CDR3 DNA is all that survives: 36 bases in frame from base 1. TCRbeta CDR3 regions were amplified from genomic DNA by means of the immunoSEQ Assay, a bias-controlled multiplex PCR. The original methods were these. The number of nucleated cells in each sample was estimated from the amplification of reference gene primers within the assay. To quantify the absolute abundance of each unique TCRbeta CDR3 rearrangement, sequence reads were collapsed and filtered. For each sample, productive Simpson clonality was calculated as the square root of Simpson's diversity index across productive rearrangements. Not all clones reach the TCRdb copy of this immuneACCESS table, which keeps in-frame sequences only. Checked studies attribute under half of the gap to unresolved V genes and leave the rest unexplained. V and J calls and clone size follow that table, whereas D and trimming were derived from the DNA. The sample profile shows 35,000 to 45,000 clones; 88% of them were found once. The top ten constitute roughly an eighth of the sample.

This receptor was identified in a human donor in a cohort sampled during active COVID-19. The sequenced sample consisted of peripheral blood. Recombination joined TRBV2 with TRBJ2-1; TRBD2 agrees with 13 junctional bases. The CDR3 protein is CASSEAGLAGIF. DNA sequence: TGTGCCAGCAGTGAAGCGGGACTAGCGGGGATCTTC.